A single sample gave rise to the 20 T cell receptor beta chains below, sequenced in a study of blood T cells in healthy people across ages. A second about 7 to 12 cycle PCR used barcoded and J-beta primers. One entry per CDR3 protein, called by TCRdb with MiXCR from the 5' RACE reads. The table records more than 650,000 distinct CDR3 sequences, about a fifth of them present only once. Input material: blood. Every receptor here comes from a man aged 70 or older in good health.

The V and J genes are TRBV14 and TRBJ1-2, with D possibly TRBD1 on 6 matching bases. The germline gives CDR1 SGHDN, CDR2 FVKESK. CDR3 length equals 13 residues. The ends were cut back, 3 bases at V and 4 bases at J, with 9 bases in the middle. DNA for the CDR3: TGTGCCAGCAGCCACGGGGGCGGCTATGGCTACACCTTC. Protein product: CASSHGGGYGYTF.

Concerning this clonotype: The junction and the germline gene differ at one end; a read error may be behind it. The chain links TRBV5-6 to TRBJ1-1; 7 nucleotides match TRBD1. Looked up from germline, CDR1 is SGHDT and CDR2 is YYEEEE. CDR3 length equals 16 residues. The CDR3 protein is CVSSLFVGQMNTEAFF. DNA for the CDR3: TGTGTCAGCAGCTTGTTTGTGGGACAGATGAACACTGAAGCTTTCTTT.

The chain recombines TRBV6-6 with TRBJ2-2; 10 bases align to TRBD2. V lost 5 bases to trimming and J lost 5 bases; unmatched junction nucleotides: 2. Looked up from germline, CDR1 is MNHNY and CDR2 is SVGAGI (reference sequence). This CDR3 has 14 residues. The DNA of the CDR3 is TGTGCCAGCAGTAAGACTAGCGGGACCGGGGAGCTGTTTTTT. Its translation is CASSKTSGTGELFF.

The chain combines TRBV6-2 or TRBV6-3 with TRBJ2-1; no reliable D call. Germline-derived CDR1 and CDR2 are MNHEY and SVGEGT. CDR3 length equals 18 residues. Trimming removed 0 bases from V and 1 base from J, with 16 bases in between. Here the CDR3 DNA reads TGTGCCAGCAGTTACTCGCACAGCGCCTTGGGATCCTACAATGAGCAGTTCTTC. This encodes CASSYSHSALGSYNEQFF.

This chain links TRBV2 with TRBJ1-2, with D unresolved. Germline assignment: CDR1 SNHLY and CDR2 FYNNEI. This CDR3 contains 14 residues. Trimming took off 1 base at V and 3 bases at J, with 9 bases between the two ends. In DNA form, the CDR3 reads TGTGCCAGCAGTGAAGAAGAGAGTCACTATGGCTACACCTTC. This encodes CASSEEESHYGYTF.

Points on this clonotype: Its ends do not fully match the called genes, so a read error is possible. The chain employs TRBV9 and TRBJ2-3; 11 nucleotides agree with TRBD2. This CDR3 comprises 16 residues. Germline values: CDR1 SGDLS, CDR2 YYNGEE. The CDR3 sequence: CASSAGLAGRTDSQYF. The CDR3 bases are TGTGCCAGCAGCGCTGGACTAGCGGGCCGCACAGATTCGCAGTATTTT.

The V and J genes are TRBV24-1 and TRBJ2-2; D not resolved. V lost 5 bases, J lost 1 base, and 10 bases lay in between. The length of the CDR3 is 15 residues. Germline V gene sequence: CDR1 KGHDR, CDR2 SFDVKD. CDR3 in DNA: TGTGCCACCAGTGCCCCACTGTTGAACACCGGGGAGCTGTTTTTT. It codes for CATSAPLLNTGELFF.

The chain has TRBV7-2 and TRBJ2-4; 7 nucleotides align to TRBD1. Germline V gene sequence: CDR1 SGHTA, CDR2 FQGNSA. CDR3 length equals 16 residues. Trimming cost V 3 bases and J 0 bases; bases outside gene matches: 5. The CDR3 loop reads CASSLNRGLAKNIQYF. CDR3 bases: TGTGCCAGCAGCTTGAACAGGGGATTAGCCAAAAACATTCAGTACTTC.

The chain combines TRBV2 with TRBJ2-3; D tentatively fits TRBD1 or TRBD2 (5 bases each). Trimming pared 8 bases from V and 4 bases from J, leaving 13 bases between. The CDR3 runs to 13 residues. The germline gives CDR1 SNHLY, CDR2 FYNNEI. CDR3 amino acids: CASCTGPPDTQYF. CDR3 nucleotide sequence: TGTGCCAGCTGTACGGGGCCCCCAGATACGCAGTATTTT.

The rearrangement links TRBV20-1 to TRBJ2-1, with TRBD2 matching over 10 bases. In germline, CDR1 is DFQATT, CDR2 SNEGSKA (reference sequence). The CDR3 covers 15 residues. Trimming at V came to 6 bases and at J to 0 bases, leaving 5 bases not matched to a gene. CDR3: CSAEAGGSSYNEQFF. Written as DNA, the CDR3 is TGCAGTGCGGAAGCGGGAGGGAGCTCCTACAATGAGCAGTTCTTC.

This clonotype was detected a few times. The chain links TRBV12-3 or TRBV12-4 to TRBJ2-5; D unresolved. The V and J ends lost 2 bases and 1 base respectively, with 8 bases between them. This CDR3 has 14 amino acids. CDR3 residues: CASSLTRPQETQYF. The CDR3 DNA is TGTGCCAGCAGTTTAACTCGCCCCCAAGAGACCCAGTACTTC.

This rearrangement joins TRBV14 to TRBJ2-7; D might be TRBD1 (8 bases). Germline V gene data show CDR1 as SGHDN and CDR2 as FVKESK. Between the trimmed V and J ends, which lost 4 bases and 10 bases, there was a span of 17 bases. This CDR3 spans 13 amino acids. This CDR3 is CASSRDRGLRQYF. The CDR3 coding sequence is TGTGCCAGCAGCCGAGACAGGGGACTACGTCAGTACTTC.

The V gene is TRBV5-1, the J gene TRBJ2-7, with 13 bases lining up with TRBD2. The DNA matches TRBJ2-1 better at its end, which makes the J call doubtful. The CDR3 loop spans 17 amino acids. Germline CDR1 is SGHRS and CDR2 is YFSETQ. The DNA for the CDR3 is TGCGCCAGCAGCTTGATTTGGACTAGCGGGAGCGGCAATGAGCAGTTCTTC. Its translation: CASSLIWTSGSGNEQFF.

At least ten counts were recorded for this clonotype. The V and J genes are TRBV12-3 or TRBV12-4 and TRBJ1-2; D might be TRBD1 (6 bases). The CDR3 extends over 14 amino acids. V was cut by 4 bases and J by 0 bases, with 9 bases left in between. The CDR3 DNA follows: TGTGCCAGCAGTTCTCGGGGGCCTAACTATGGCTACACCTTC. Protein sequence: CASSSRGPNYGYTF.

There are a few counts of this clonotype. The V gene is TRBV28, the J gene TRBJ2-7; D call uncertain. Per the germline V gene, CDR1 is MDHEN and CDR2 is SYDVKM. V was clipped by 4 bases and J by 4 bases, with 8 bases between them. The CDR3 totals 12 residues. CDR3 sequence (DNA): TGTGCCAGCAGTTCCCCCGTTTACGAGCAGTACTTC. It specifies CASSSPVYEQYF.

This clonotype showed up just a few times. The V call is TRBV2, the J call TRBJ2-5; no reliable D call. This CDR3 spans 13 amino acids. V was pared by 6 bases and J by 5 bases, with 13 bases between. Germline V CDR1 and CDR2: SNHLY, FYNNEI. The CDR3 loop reads CASSQTAVETQYF. CDR3 nucleotides: TGTGCCAGCAGCCAGACGGCGGTGGAGACCCAGTACTTC.

This clonotype was seen only a few times. This sequence joins TRBV5-8 and TRBJ1-3; D is undetermined. Germline assignment: CDR1 SGHTS and CDR2 YDEGEE. The CDR3 is 10 amino acids. The ends were cut back, 7 bases at V and 6 bases at J, with 5 bases in the middle. CDR3 protein: CASRENTIYF. CDR3 in DNA: TGTGCCAGCCGCGAAAACACCATATATTTT.

This clonotype was seen a handful of times. The chain recombines TRBV11-2 with TRBJ2-3; 11 bases line up with TRBD2. Germline V gene lookup returns CDR1 SGHAT and CDR2 FQNNGV. With 2 bases clipped from V and 1 base from J, the junction kept 5 bases outside the gene matches. This CDR3 is 17 amino acids long. CDR3: CASSLTGTSGGTDTQYF. The DNA for the CDR3 is TGTGCCAGCAGCTTAACCGGGACTAGCGGAGGCACAGATACGCAGTATTTT.

This clonotype was recorded a few times. The rearrangement uses TRBV9 and TRBJ2-5; D is uncertain. Germline CDR1 and CDR2: SGDLS and YYNGEE. Trimming stripped 3 bases from V and 10 bases from J, with 10 bases between. This CDR3 region has 11 residues. In DNA, the CDR3 is TGTGCCAGCAGCGCGGGTGTGGACCAGTACTTC. Translation: CASSAGVDQYF.

The chain carries TRBV3-1 and TRBJ2-3, with unresolved D. This CDR3 has 14 amino acids. Trimming shortened V by 0 bases and J by 3 bases, and 7 bases separated the two germline ends. Germline values: CDR1 LGHDT, CDR2 YNNKEL (reference sequence). The CDR3 loop reads CASSQEGRTDTQYF. CDR3 nucleotides: TGTGCCAGCAGCCAAGAAGGTCGGACAGATACGCAGTATTTT.